One and the same sample provided the 10 T cell receptor beta chains below, sequenced in a study of blood T cell repertoires in COVID-19. TCRdb's table, derived via immunoSEQ multiplex PCR, lists solely in-frame clones and lacks some. The data show around 390,000 clones, about 83% seen once. The source material was PBMCs or T cells enriched from blood (not recorded which). The receptors were sampled from a woman aged 45-65 years who had recovered from COVID-19.

This rearrangement joins TRBV5-4 to TRBJ2-3; possibly TRBD1 for D (5 bases). The CDR3 runs to 14 residues. V was shortened by 4 bases and J by 2 bases, with 11 bases between the two germline ends. Per the germline V gene, CDR1 is SGHNT and CDR2 is YYREEE (reference sequence). The CDR3 sequence is CASSQGPHTDTQYF. The CDR3 DNA reads TGTGCCAGCAGCCAGGGTCCTCACACAGATACGCAGTATTTT.

CDR3 coding DNA: TGTGCCAGCTCACCAAAGGGCAGGGGGGTTGACACTGAAGCTTTCTTT. Translation gives CASSPKGRGVDTEAFF. The V call is TRBV18, the J call TRBJ1-1; TRBD1 aligns across 7 bases. The trim removed 2 bases at V and 3 bases at J, leaving 9 bases unmatched. The CDR3 is 16 amino acids. Looked up from germline, CDR1 is KGHSH and CDR2 is LQKENI.

The chain couples TRBV2 to TRBJ2-3; D possibly corresponds to TRBD1 (6 bases). CDR1 and CDR2 from the germline V gene are SNHLY and FYNNEI. CDR3 length: 15 residues. V was clipped by 2 bases and J by 2 bases, with 11 bases between them. CDR3 loop: CASSEWRTDTDTQYF. CDR3 in DNA: TGTGCCAGCAGTGAATGGAGGACAGACACAGATACGCAGTATTTT.

V is TRBV28 and J is TRBJ1-2; D call uncertain. The CDR3 covers 13 residues. V lost 6 bases and J 7 bases, leaving 15 bases between the germline ends. Germline lookup yields CDR1 MDHEN and CDR2 SYDVKM. CDR3 coding DNA: TGTGCCAGCAGCACCCGCGGCGTTTCTGGCTACACCTTC. It codes for CASSTRGVSGYTF.

A single count supports this clone. The chain recombines TRBV7-2 with TRBJ2-3; D might be TRBD2 (7 bases). Germline-derived CDR1 and CDR2 are SGHTA and FQGNSA. This CDR3 spans 15 amino acids. V lost 1 base and J lost 4, with 12 bases in between. CDR3 region: CASSLGGGAADTQYF. The CDR3 DNA reads as TGTGCCAGCAGCTTAGGTGGGGGGGCAGCAGATACGCAGTATTTT. The full variable domain, completed using reference TRBV7-2 and TRBJ2-3, is GAGVSQSPSNKVTEKGKDVELRCDPISGHTALYWYRQSLGQGLEFLIYFQGNSAPDKSGLPSDRFSAERTGGSVSTLTIQRTQQEDSAVYLCASSLGGGAADTQYFGPGTRLTVL.

The chain recombines TRBV19 with TRBJ2-2; 8 bases fit TRBD2. CDR3 length equals 17 residues. Germline CDR1 LNHDA, CDR2 SQIVND (reference sequence). With 5 bases clipped from V and 2 bases from J, the junction kept 10 bases outside the gene matches. The CDR3 loop reads CASSPLAGGFNTGELFF. The CDR3 DNA reads TGTGCCAGTAGTCCTCTGGCGGGGGGTTTTAACACCGGGGAGCTGTTTTTT.

In this sample, this clone turned up once. The rearrangement joins TRBV3-1 (or the pseudogene TRBV3-2) to TRBJ2-5; 14 bases line up with TRBD2. Germline CDR1 LGHDT, CDR2 YNNKEL (reference sequence). V was pared by 1 base and J by 3 bases, with 1 base of the junction left unmatched. The CDR3 has 16 residues. The CDR3 DNA reads as TGTGCCAGCAGCCAAGTGGGACTAGCGGGGGAAGAGACCCAGTACTTC. Translated, it gives CASSQVGLAGEETQYF.

The chain couples TRBV6-2 or TRBV6-3 to TRBJ1-2; D uncertain. V lost 6 bases, J lost 6 bases, and 11 bases lay in between. The CDR3 extends over 12 amino acids. Germline V lookup: CDR1 MNHEY, CDR2 SVGEGT. The CDR3 protein is CASSPRGDGYTF. Written as DNA, the CDR3 is TGTGCCAGCAGCCCTCGCGGGGATGGCTACACCTTC.

The chain carries TRBV6-5 and TRBJ1-2; D gene unclear. Germline CDR1 MNHEY, CDR2 SVGAGI. Trimming left V 5 bases short and J 5 bases short, with 18 bases between. The CDR3 is made up of 15 amino acids. Here the CDR3 reads CASSPRERRRYGYTF. CDR3 in DNA: TGTGCCAGCAGTCCGCGGGAGCGGAGGAGGTATGGCTACACCTTC.

The chain joins TRBV28 to TRBJ2-3; D may be TRBD2 (5 bases). This CDR3 has 13 residues. The V end was cut by 3 bases, the J end by 5 bases, with 9 bases between. Germline CDR1 and CDR2: MDHEN and SYDVKM. Here the CDR3 reads CASSLYGVDTQYF. The CDR3 DNA reads TGTGCCAGCAGTTTGTACGGGGTAGATACGCAGTATTTT. Drawing the rest from reference TRBV28 and TRBJ2-3, the complete variable domain is DVKVTQSSRYLVKRTGEKVFLECVQDMDHENMFWYRQDPGLGLRLIYFSYDVKMKEKGDIPEGYSVSREKKERFSLILESASTNQTSMYLCASSLYGVDTQYFGPGTRLTVL.